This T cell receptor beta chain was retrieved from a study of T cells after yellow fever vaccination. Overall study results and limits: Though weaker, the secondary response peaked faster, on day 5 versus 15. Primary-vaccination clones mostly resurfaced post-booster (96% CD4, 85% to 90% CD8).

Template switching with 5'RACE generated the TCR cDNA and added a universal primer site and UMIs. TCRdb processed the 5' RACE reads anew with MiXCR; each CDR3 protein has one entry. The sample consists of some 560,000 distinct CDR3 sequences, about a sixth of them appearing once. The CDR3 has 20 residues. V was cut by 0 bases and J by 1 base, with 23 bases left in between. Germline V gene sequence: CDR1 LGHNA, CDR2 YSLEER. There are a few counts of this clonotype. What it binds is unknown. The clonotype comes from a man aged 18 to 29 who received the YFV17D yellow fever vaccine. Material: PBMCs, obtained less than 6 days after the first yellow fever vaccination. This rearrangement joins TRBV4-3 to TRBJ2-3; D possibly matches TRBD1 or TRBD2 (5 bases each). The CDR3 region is CASSQDFSGITGPRTDTQYF. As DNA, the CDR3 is TGCGCCAGCAGCCAAGATTTTTCCGGGATCACAGGCCCTCGCACAGATACGCAGTATTTT.